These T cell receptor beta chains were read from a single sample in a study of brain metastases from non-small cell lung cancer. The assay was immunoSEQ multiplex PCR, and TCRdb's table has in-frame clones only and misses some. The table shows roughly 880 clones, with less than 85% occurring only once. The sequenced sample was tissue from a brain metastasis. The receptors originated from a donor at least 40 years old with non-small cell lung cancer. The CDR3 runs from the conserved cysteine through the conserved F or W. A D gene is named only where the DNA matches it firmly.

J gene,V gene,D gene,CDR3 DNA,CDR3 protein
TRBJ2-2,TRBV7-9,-,TGTGCCAGCAGCTTAGGCCTGCGGGAGCTGTTTTTT,CASSLGLRELFF
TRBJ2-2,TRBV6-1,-,TGTGCCAGCAGTGAAGCCTGGACCGGGGAGCTGTTTTTT,CASSEAWTGELFF
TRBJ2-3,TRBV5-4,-,TGTGCCAGCAGCTTGCAGGGTTTGGATACGCAGTATTTT,CASSLQGLDTQYF
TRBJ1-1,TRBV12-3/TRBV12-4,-,TGTGCCAGCAGCCACGGTATTGAAGCTTTCTTT,CASSHGIEAFF
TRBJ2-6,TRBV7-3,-,TGTGCCAGCAGCTCTGGACTCGCCCGCTCTGGGGCCAACGTCCTGACTTTC,CASSSGLARSGANVLTF
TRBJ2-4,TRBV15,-,TGTGCCACCAGCGGTTCCAATCGTCAAGGGTACTTC,CATSGSNRQGYF
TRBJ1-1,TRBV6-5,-,TGTGCCAGCACGCAGAACACTGAAGCTTTCTTT,CASTQNTEAFF
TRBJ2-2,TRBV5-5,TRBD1,TGTGCCAGCAGCTCGACAGGGTACACCGGGGAGCTGTTTTTT,CASSSTGYTGELFF
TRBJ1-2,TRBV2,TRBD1,TGTGCCAGCAGAGCGGGACAGGGACGCACCTTC,CASRAGQGRTF
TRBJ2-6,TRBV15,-,TGTGCCACCAGCACCGACCGTGGGAACCTTGGGGCCAACGTCCTGACTTTC,CATSTDRGNLGANVLTF